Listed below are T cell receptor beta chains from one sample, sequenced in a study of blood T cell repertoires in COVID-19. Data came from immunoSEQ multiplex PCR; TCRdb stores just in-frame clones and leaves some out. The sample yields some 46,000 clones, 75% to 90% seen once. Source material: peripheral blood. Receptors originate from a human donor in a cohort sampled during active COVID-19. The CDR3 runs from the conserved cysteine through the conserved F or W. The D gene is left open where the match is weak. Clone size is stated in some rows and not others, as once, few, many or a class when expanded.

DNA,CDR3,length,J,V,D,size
TGTGCCAGCAGTCCCGGGTACTCTGGGGCCAACGTCCTGACTTTC,CASSPGYSGANVLTF,15,TRBJ2-6,TRBV6-5,.,.
TGCGCCAGCAGCTTAGGACAGCCTCCCGAGGAAGCTTTCTTT,CASSLGQPPEEAFF,14,TRBJ1-1,TRBV5-1,.,.
TGTGCCAGCAGTGATTCTAGGATTAAGCGGGCGGAGCAGTTCTTC,CASSDSRIKRAEQFF,15,TRBJ2-1,TRBV6-1,.,once
TGTGCCAGCAGCCATCCGAGGGTAGGGCCCGGGGAGCTGTTTTTT,CASSHPRVGPGELFF,15,TRBJ2-2,TRBV7-9,.,.
TGCAGCGTTGATAAGGGGGTCAATGAGCAGTTCTTC,CSVDKGVNEQFF,12,TRBJ2-1,TRBV29-1,.,.
TGTGCCAGCAGCTTGGGAGGGTCTGGCTACGAGCAGTACTTC,CASSLGGSGYEQYF,14,TRBJ2-7,TRBV5-5,.,few
TGTGCCAGCAGCCAAGATTATCAGCGAAGGGGGTCCAATGAGCAGTTCTTC,CASSQDYQRRGSNEQFF,17,TRBJ2-1,TRBV4-2,.,.
TGTGCCAGCAGCAAGAGGGGGTGCTACGAGCAGTACTTC,CASSKRGCYEQYF,13,TRBJ2-7,TRBV21-1,.,.
TGTGCCGGACCCGGGGAATCCGGGGAGCTGTTTTTT,CAGPGESGELFF,12,TRBJ2-2,TRBV2,.,.
TGTGCCAGCAATCCCCGGAGCTCCTACAATGAGCAGTTCTTC,CASNPRSSYNEQFF,14,TRBJ2-1,TRBV2,.,.
TGTGCCAGTAGTATTGTAGTAGACAATGAGCAGTTCTTC,CASSIVVDNEQFF,13,TRBJ2-1,TRBV19,.,.
TGTGCCAGCAGTCCAGTCCGGGGACAGGGTTACGAGCAGTACTTC,CASSPVRGQGYEQYF,15,TRBJ2-7,TRBV11-2,TRBD1,.
TGTGCCAGCAGCTCTCCTTTACAGGGACTAGCTAACTCCTACGAGCAGTACTTC,CASSSPLQGLANSYEQYF,18,TRBJ2-7,TRBV11-2,TRBD2,few
TGTGCCAGCAGCTTATTACGACAGCCTCTGGGCACCGGGGAGCTGTTTTTT,CASSLLRQPLGTGELFF,17,TRBJ2-2,TRBV7-2,.,.
TGTGCCAGTAGTATAGATCTTCGCTCTGGAAACACCATATATTTT,CASSIDLRSGNTIYF,15,TRBJ1-3,TRBV19,.,.
TGTGCCAGCAGCCAACAGGGTCCCACCACTGAAGCTTTCTTT,CASSQQGPTTEAFF,14,TRBJ1-1,TRBV7-9,.,few
TGTGCCAGCAGCTCTCAGATAACAGATACGCAGTATTTT,CASSSQITDTQYF,13,TRBJ2-3,TRBV11-2,.,.
TGTGCCAGCAGTTACTCGGTGGGCCCTGGAAACACCATATATTTT,CASSYSVGPGNTIYF,15,TRBJ1-3,TRBV6-5,.,.
TGTGCCAGCAGCTTAAGAGGGACAGTCTACGAGCAGTACTTC,CASSLRGTVYEQYF,14,TRBJ2-7,TRBV11-1,TRBD1,.
TGTGCCAGTAGTCCCCGGCTAGCGGGAGTAGGGTACGCCGGGGAGCTGTTTTTT,CASSPRLAGVGYAGELFF,18,TRBJ2-2,TRBV19,TRBD2,.
TGTGCCAGCAGTTTAACACCCGGGGCTAATGAAAAACTGTTTTTT,CASSLTPGANEKLFF,15,TRBJ1-4,TRBV28,.,.
TGTGCCAGTAGTGCAAAACAGGGCTTCGGAAACACCATATATTTT,CASSAKQGFGNTIYF,15,TRBJ1-3,TRBV19,.,.
TGTGCCAGCAGTTTATATCCTAGTAACAATGACGAGCAGTACTTC,CASSLYPSNNDEQYF,15,TRBJ2-7,TRBV28,.,.
TGCGCCAGCAGCTTGGCAACCATGACTAGTCTTGATAATGAGCAGTTCTTC,CASSLATMTSLDNEQFF,17,TRBJ2-1,TRBV5-1,.,.
TGCGCCAGCAGCTTTAGCCTAGCGGGAGGGCCAGATACGCAGTATTTT,CASSFSLAGGPDTQYF,16,TRBJ2-3,TRBV5-1,TRBD2,.
TGCGCCAGCAGCCAAGCGGCAGGGATGAACACCGGGGAGCTGTTTTTT,CASSQAAGMNTGELFF,16,TRBJ2-2,TRBV4-1,.,.
TGTGCCAGCAGCGGGACAGGGGGCTACGAGCAGTACTTC,CASSGTGGYEQYF,13,TRBJ2-7,TRBV6-5,TRBD1,.
TGTGCCTGGAGTAGTAGGGAGAATCAGCCCCAGCATTTT,CAWSSRENQPQHF,13,TRBJ1-5,TRBV30,.,.